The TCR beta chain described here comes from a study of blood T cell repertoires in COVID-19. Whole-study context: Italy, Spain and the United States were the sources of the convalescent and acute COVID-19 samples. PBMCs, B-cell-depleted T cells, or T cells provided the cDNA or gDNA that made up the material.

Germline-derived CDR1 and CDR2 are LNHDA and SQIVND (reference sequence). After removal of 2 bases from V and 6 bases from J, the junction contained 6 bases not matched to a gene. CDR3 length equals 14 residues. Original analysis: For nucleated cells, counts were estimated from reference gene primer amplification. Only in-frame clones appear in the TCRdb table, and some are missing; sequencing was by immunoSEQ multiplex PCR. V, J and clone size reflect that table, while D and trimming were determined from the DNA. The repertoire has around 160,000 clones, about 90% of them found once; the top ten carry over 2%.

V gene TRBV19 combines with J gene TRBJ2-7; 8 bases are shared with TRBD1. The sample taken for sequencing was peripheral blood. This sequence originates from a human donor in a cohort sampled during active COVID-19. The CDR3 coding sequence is TGTGCCAGTAGTATAACGGGACAGGTCTCCGAGCAGTACTTC. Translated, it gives CASSITGQVSEQYF.